The source of this T cell receptor (beta chain) is a study of blood T cell repertoires in COVID-19. Study in general: COVID-19 samples, acute and convalescent, were from the United States, Italy and Spain.

Clones were sequenced by immunoSEQ multiplex PCR, and TCRdb holds only the in-frame ones, with some missing. Among 200,000 to 250,000 clones listed, 88% were seen once. The CDR3 spans 14 residues. The V gene's germline CDR1 is SGHTA and CDR2 FQGNSA. With 0 bases removed from V and 2 bases from J, the gap between germline ends came to 7 bases. Adults between about 18 and 95 years of age took part from 20 to 25 US areas. Researchers sorted participants into cohorts using their self-reported clinical history. What the recovered Cohort 3 donors had was two negative PCRs, clearance, or symptom resolution. V is TRBV7-2 and J is TRBJ1-1, with D unresolved. The sample consisted of PBMCs or T cells enriched from blood (not recorded which). The clonotype originates from a woman aged 25 to 39 who had recovered from COVID-19. The CDR3 loop reads CASSLASDNTEAFF. In DNA, the CDR3 is TGTGCCAGCAGCTTAGCTTCAGATAACACTGAAGCTTTCTTT.